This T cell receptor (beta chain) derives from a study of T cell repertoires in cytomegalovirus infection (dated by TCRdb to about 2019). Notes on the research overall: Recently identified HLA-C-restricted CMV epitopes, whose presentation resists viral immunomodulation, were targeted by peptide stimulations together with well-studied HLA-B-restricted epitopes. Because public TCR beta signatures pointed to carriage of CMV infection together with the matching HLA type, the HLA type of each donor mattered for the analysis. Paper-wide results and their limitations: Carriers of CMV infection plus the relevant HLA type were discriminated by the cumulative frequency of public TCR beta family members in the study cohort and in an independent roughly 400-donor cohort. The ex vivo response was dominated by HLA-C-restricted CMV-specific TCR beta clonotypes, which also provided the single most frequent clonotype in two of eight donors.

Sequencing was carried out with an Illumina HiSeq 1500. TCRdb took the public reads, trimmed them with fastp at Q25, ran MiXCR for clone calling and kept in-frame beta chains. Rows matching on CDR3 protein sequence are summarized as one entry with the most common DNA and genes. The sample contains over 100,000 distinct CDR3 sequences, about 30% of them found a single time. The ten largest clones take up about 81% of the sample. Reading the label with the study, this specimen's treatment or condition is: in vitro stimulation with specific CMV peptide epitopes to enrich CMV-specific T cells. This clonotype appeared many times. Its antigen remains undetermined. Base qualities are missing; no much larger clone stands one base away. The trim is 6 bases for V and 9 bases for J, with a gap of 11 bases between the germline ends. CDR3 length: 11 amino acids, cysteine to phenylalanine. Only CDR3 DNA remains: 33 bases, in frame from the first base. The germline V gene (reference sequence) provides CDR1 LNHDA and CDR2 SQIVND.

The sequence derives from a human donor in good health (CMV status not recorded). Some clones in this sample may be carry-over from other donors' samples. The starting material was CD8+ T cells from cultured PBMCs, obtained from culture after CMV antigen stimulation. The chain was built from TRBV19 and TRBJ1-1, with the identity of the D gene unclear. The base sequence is TGTGCCAGTAGAGGCGGGCCTCAAGCTTTCTTT. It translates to CASRGGPQAFF.